This TCR beta chain was recovered during a study of T cells after yellow fever vaccination. The CDR3 is made up of 13 amino acids. Via MiXCR, TCRdb re-called the 5' RACE reads, giving one row per CDR3 protein. Among 350,000 to 450,000 distinct CDR3 sequences listed, about 17% were seen once. This chain joins TRBV21-1 and TRBJ1-6; the table gives TRBD1 as D, unverified against the DNA. TRBV21-1 is classified as a pseudogene. The sample consisted of PBMCs, taken before the yellow fever booster vaccination. The receptor comes from a man in his late teens or twenties who received the YFV17D yellow fever vaccine. The CDR3 is CASRSGGGSPLHF. Here the CDR3 DNA reads TGTGCCAGCAGGTCCGGGGGGGGTTCACCCCTCCACTTT.